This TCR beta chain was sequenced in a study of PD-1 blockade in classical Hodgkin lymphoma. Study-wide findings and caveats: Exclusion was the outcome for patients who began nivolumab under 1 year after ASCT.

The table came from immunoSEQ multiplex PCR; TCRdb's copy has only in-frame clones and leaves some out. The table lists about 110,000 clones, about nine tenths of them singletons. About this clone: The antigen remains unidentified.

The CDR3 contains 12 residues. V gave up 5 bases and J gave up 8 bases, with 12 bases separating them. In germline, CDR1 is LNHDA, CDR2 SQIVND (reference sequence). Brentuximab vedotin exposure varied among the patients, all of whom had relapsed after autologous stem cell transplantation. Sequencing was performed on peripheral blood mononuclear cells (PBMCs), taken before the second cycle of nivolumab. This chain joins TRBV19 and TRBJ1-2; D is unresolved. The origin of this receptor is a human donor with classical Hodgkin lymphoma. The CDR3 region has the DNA TGTGCCAGTAGTCTCGGACTAAAGGGCTACACCTTC. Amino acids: CASSLGLKGYTF.